Below, 31 T cell receptor beta chains from the same sample are listed, as sequenced in a study of blood T cell repertoires in COVID-19. Assay: immunoSEQ multiplex PCR; the TCRdb copy retains only in-frame clones and omits some. This sample has tens of thousands of clones; 82% occur once, and the top ten carry over 4%. Sequencing was performed on peripheral blood. Every receptor here comes from a woman aged 70 to 79 with acute or convalescent COVID-19.

V and J are TRBV20-1 and TRBJ1-2; no firm D call. This CDR3 contains 14 residues. Trimming shortened V by 3 bases and J by 1 base, and 12 bases separated the two germline ends. Germline CDR1 DFQATT, CDR2 SNEGSKA (reference sequence). The CDR3 here is CSASWRRVNYGYTF. The CDR3 DNA sequence: TGCAGTGCTAGTTGGCGGAGGGTTAACTATGGCTACACCTTC.

In its sample, this clone was seen a few times. The V gene is TRBV28, the J gene TRBJ1-2, with TRBD1 matching 10 bases. The CDR3 consists of 16 residues. CDR1 is MDHEN and CDR2 is SYDVKM in the germline V gene. The V and J ends lost 6 bases and 4 bases, in that order; junction bases with no gene match: 11. CDR3 coding DNA: TGTGCCAGCAGGACGGCCGGGACAGGGGTCGGCTATGGCTACACCTTC. Translation: CASRTAGTGVGYGYTF.

The chain couples TRBV29-1 to TRBJ2-2; D may be TRBD1 (5 bases). Trimming took 8 bases from V and 6 from J, leaving 10 bases between them. Germline V gene lookup returns CDR1 SQVTM and CDR2 ANQGSEA. The length of the CDR3 is 11 residues. The CDR3 loop is CSFRDSGELFF. DNA of the CDR3: TGCAGCTTCAGGGATTCCGGGGAGCTGTTTTTT.

V usage is TRBV7-2 and J usage is TRBJ2-3, with 10 nucleotides matching TRBD2. The CDR3 is 16 amino acids. V shed 5 bases and J 3 bases; nucleotides not matched to a gene: 8. The germline CDR1 and CDR2 sequences are SGHTA and FQGNSA. The CDR3 region has the DNA TGTGCCAGCAGCGCTATTAGCGGGGGGCTTACAGATACGCAGTATTTT. Translating it yields CASSAISGGLTDTQYF. The full variable domain, in which reference TRBV7-2 and TRBJ2-3 provide the parts outside the CDR3, is GAGVSQSPSNKVTEKGKDVELRCDPISGHTALYWYRQSLGQGLEFLIYFQGNSAPDKSGLPSDRFSAERTGGSVSTLTIQRTQQEDSAVYLCASSAISGGLTDTQYFGPGTRLTVL.

The CDR3 DNA sequence: TGTGCCAGTAGTACCCGGGGGACAGGGGGTACCGGGGAGCTGTTTTTT. Encoded protein: CASSTRGTGGTGELFF. V and J are TRBV19 and TRBJ2-2; 11 nucleotides align to TRBD1. The V gene end was trimmed by 4 bases and the J gene end by 5 bases; junction bases not matched to a gene: 6. CDR1 is LNHDA, CDR2 SQIVND, per germline (reference sequence). The CDR3 loop spans 16 amino acids.

The chain employs TRBV6-2 or TRBV6-3 and TRBJ1-1, with D hard to call. This CDR3 is 14 amino acids long. From germline, CDR1 is MNHEY and CDR2 SVGEGT. Between the trimmed V and J ends, which lost 0 bases and 1 base, there was a span of 6 bases. The CDR3 loop is CASSYSSRNTEAFF. The CDR3 coding sequence is TGTGCCAGCAGTTACTCATCCAGGAACACTGAAGCTTTCTTT.

This clone was picked up one time. The chain links TRBV24-1 to TRBJ2-5, with 11 nucleotides matching TRBD1. J was trimmed by 5 bases and V by 10 bases; bases with no gene match: 5. The CDR3 totals 13 residues. Germline V gene data show CDR1 as KGHDR and CDR2 as SFDVKD. The CDR3 DNA sequence: TGTGCCACAGGACAGGGGGCTGCGGAGACCCAGTACTTC. Translated, it gives CATGQGAAETQYF.

J is TRBJ1-1 and V is TRBV15; D might be TRBD1 (5 bases). The CDR3 loop spans 18 amino acids. V was clipped by 0 bases and J by 0 bases, with 17 bases between them. Per the germline V gene, CDR1 is LNHNV and CDR2 is YYDKDF (reference sequence). CDR3 protein: CATSRDRRRGVVNTEAFF. The CDR3 DNA sequence: TGTGCCACCAGCAGAGACCGGCGAAGGGGCGTTGTGAACACTGAAGCTTTCTTT.

This sequence joins TRBV30 and TRBJ2-3; 11 positions match TRBD1. CDR1 is GTSNPN, CDR2 SVGIG, per germline (reference sequence). This CDR3 contains 17 residues. V lost 2 bases to trimming and J lost 1 base; unmatched junction nucleotides: 8. The CDR3 loop reads CAWSWEWTGGGTDTQYF. The CDR3 DNA follows: TGTGCCTGGAGTTGGGAATGGACAGGGGGCGGCACAGATACGCAGTATTTT.

J is TRBJ1-6 and V is TRBV28; 7 positions match TRBD1. In germline, CDR1 is MDHEN, CDR2 SYDVKM. The CDR3 contains 13 residues. Trimming at V came to 8 bases and at J to 8 bases, leaving 6 bases not matched to a gene. This CDR3 is CASQGGLYSPLHF. The DNA for the CDR3 is TGTGCCAGCCAGGGGGGCTTATATTCACCCCTCCACTTT.

This chain joins TRBV10-3 and TRBJ2-1, with 8 bases that match TRBD1. This CDR3 spans 14 amino acids. In germline, CDR1 is ENHRY, CDR2 SYGVKD. Trimming at V came to 10 bases and at J to 5 bases, leaving 10 bases not matched to a gene. CDR3 residues: CATGPGQGNNEQFF. The CDR3 bases are TGTGCCACCGGGCCCGGACAGGGAAACAATGAGCAGTTCTTC.

This clone showed up just a few times. The chain recombines TRBV19 with TRBJ2-6, with D uncertain. The V and J ends lost 10 bases and 4 bases respectively, with 14 bases between them. The CDR3 has 14 residues. Germline-derived CDR1 and CDR2 are LNHDA and SQIVND (reference sequence). The CDR3 DNA sequence: TGTGCCACCTTGGGCCTCGGAGGGGCCAACGTCCTGACTTTC. This codes for CATLGLGGANVLTF.

V usage is TRBV18 and J usage is TRBJ2-7; the D is unclear. Germline loops: CDR1 KGHSH, CDR2 LQKENI. The ends were cut back, 2 bases at V and 3 bases at J, with 8 bases in the middle. This CDR3 has 13 residues. In DNA form, the CDR3 reads TGTGCCAGCTCACCATCTTACGGCTACGAGCAGTACTTC. Amino acid sequence: CASSPSYGYEQYF. Full variable domain (outside the CDR3, taken from reference TRBV18 and TRBJ2-7): NAGVMQNPRHLVRRRGQEARLRCSPMKGHSHVYWYRQLPEEGLKFMVYLQKENIIDESGMPKERFSAEFPKEGPSILRIQQVVRGDSAAYFCASSPSYGYEQYFGPGTRLTVT.

J is TRBJ2-6 and V is TRBV5-5; perhaps TRBD2 as D (7 bases). Looked up from germline, CDR1 is SGHKS and CDR2 is YYEKEE (reference sequence). Trimming shortened V by 2 bases and J by 1 base, and 19 bases separated the two germline ends. CDR3 length: 19 residues. The CDR3 reads CASSLSQGRGISGANVLTF. CDR3 bases: TGTGCCAGCAGCTTATCGCAGGGGCGGGGGATATCTGGGGCCAACGTCCTGACTTTC.

In its sample, this clone was seen a few times. This sequence joins TRBV5-1 and TRBJ1-1, with 12 bases that match TRBD1. The V gene's germline CDR1 is SGHRS and CDR2 YFSETQ. This CDR3 region has 17 residues. Trimming cost V 1 base and J 1 base; bases outside gene matches: 5. The CDR3 region is CASSLLGDRGPNTEAFF. CDR3 bases: TGCGCCAGCAGCTTGTTGGGGGACAGGGGGCCGAACACTGAAGCTTTCTTT.

This clone occurred once. V usage is TRBV14 and J usage is TRBJ2-1; 14 bases fit TRBD2. The V segment lost 1 base and the J segment 6 bases; nucleotides outside the gene matches: 5. Germline loops: CDR1 SGHDN, CDR2 FVKESK. The CDR3 extends over 17 amino acids. The CDR3 loop is CASSQAAGLAGVNEQFF. Written as DNA, the CDR3 is TGTGCCAGCAGCCAAGCCGCGGGACTAGCGGGAGTCAATGAGCAGTTCTTC.

This rearrangement joins TRBV28 to TRBJ1-2, with a possible D match to TRBD1 (6 bases). Germline loops: CDR1 MDHEN, CDR2 SYDVKM. The CDR3 extends over 14 amino acids. Trimming removed 3 bases at V and 4 bases at J, with 12 bases between. The CDR3 spells CASSLGGGSYGYTF. In nucleotides, the CDR3 is TGTGCCAGCAGTTTGGGAGGGGGTAGCTATGGCTACACCTTC.

V usage is TRBV28 and J usage is TRBJ2-1; tentatively, D is TRBD2 (5 bases). The CDR3 length is 15 residues. Per germline, CDR1 MDHEN and CDR2 SYDVKM. V was shortened by 4 bases and J by 0 bases, with 10 bases between the two germline ends. CDR3 residues: CASSSGLSSYNEQFF. DNA for the CDR3: TGTGCCAGCAGTTCCGGACTGAGCTCCTACAATGAGCAGTTCTTC.

The chain uses TRBV7-6 and TRBJ2-1; D gene uncertain. Germline V gene lookup returns CDR1 SGHVS and CDR2 FNYEAQ. Trimming shortened V by 2 bases and J by 0 bases, and 11 bases separated the two germline ends. This CDR3 is built from 16 residues. The CDR3 region is CASSLYRGSSYNEQFF. DNA of the CDR3: TGTGCCAGCAGCTTATACCGAGGTAGCTCCTACAATGAGCAGTTCTTC.

J is TRBJ1-1 and V is TRBV7-8; unclear D gene. Per the germline V gene, CDR1 is SGHVS and CDR2 is FQNEAQ. Trimming cost V 7 bases and J 0 bases, with 15 bases left between them. The CDR3 sequence is 15 residues long. The CDR3 DNA sequence: TGTGCCAGCACCTATTCCGGGGAGATGAACACTGAAGCTTTCTTT. The encoded protein is CASTYSGEMNTEAFF.

The chain has TRBV12-5 and TRBJ2-3; 13 bases are a match to TRBD2. This CDR3 is built from 17 residues. Losses at the gene ends were 6 bases for V and 3 bases for J; bases not matched to a gene: 9. The V gene's germline CDR1 is LGHNT and CDR2 FRNRAP. CDR3 DNA: TGTGCTAGTGGGTCACTAGCGGGAGGGTCGGCGACAGATACGCAGTATTTT. Protein sequence: CASGSLAGGSATDTQYF.

This clone was observed a single time. The rearrangement links TRBV28 to TRBJ2-7; 12 bases match TRBD2. CDR1 and CDR2 from the germline V gene are MDHEN and SYDVKM. The length of the CDR3 is 14 residues. The V and J ends lost 6 bases and 0 bases, in that order; junction bases with no gene match: 0. This chain's CDR3 is CASRGLAGSYEQYF. Here the CDR3 DNA reads TGTGCCAGCAGGGGACTAGCGGGCTCCTACGAGCAGTACTTC.

This clone was picked up a small number of times. The chain couples TRBV27 to TRBJ1-5; TRBD1 matches 8 bases. Germline values: CDR1 MNHEY, CDR2 SMNVEV (reference sequence). Losses at the gene ends were 6 bases for V and 2 bases for J; bases not matched to a gene: 12. CDR3 size: 17 residues. The CDR3 reads CASSPFSDRVRNQPQHF. The CDR3 nucleotides read TGTGCCAGCAGCCCATTCTCGGACAGGGTTCGCAATCAGCCCCAGCATTTT.

The rearrangement uses TRBV5-1 and TRBJ2-5; D is perhaps TRBD1 (7 bases). Deletions cut 4 bases from V and 2 bases from J, with 12 bases between. The CDR3 covers 14 residues. Per germline, CDR1 SGHRS and CDR2 YFSETQ. The CDR3 reads CASSAGQIQETQYF. In DNA, the CDR3 is TGCGCCAGCAGCGCGGGACAGATACAAGAGACCCAGTACTTC. Full variable domain (remainder filled in from reference TRBV5-1 and TRBJ2-5): KAGVTQTPRYLIKTRGQQVTLSCSPISGHRSVSWYQQTPGQGLQFLFEYFSETQRNKGNFPGRFSGRQFSNSRSEMNVSTLELGDSALYLCASSAGQIQETQYFGPGTRLLVL.

The gene calls are TRBV7-6 and TRBJ1-4; 7 bases are a match to TRBD1. There are 17 residues in the CDR3. The junction had 19 bases not matched to a gene; V was cut back by 3 bases and J by 12 bases. The germline V gene has CDR1 SGHVS and CDR2 FNYEAQ. The CDR3 DNA reads as TGTGCCAGCAGCTTCGGGACAGTAAGCGCAAGCCCAAGAGAACTGTTTTTT. This codes for CASSFGTVSASPRELFF. Together with reference TRBV7-6 and TRBJ1-4, the CDR3 gives the full variable domain: GAGVSQSPRYKVTKRGQDVALRCDPISGHVSLYWYRQALGQGPEFLTYFNYEAQQDKSGLPNDRFSAERPEGSISTLTIQRTEQRDSAMYRCASSFGTVSASPRELFFGSGTQLSVL.

This clone was observed a handful of times. The gene calls are TRBV12-3 or TRBV12-4 and TRBJ1-1; no reliable D call. The CDR3 sequence is 11 residues long. The V end lost 5 bases, the J end lost 6 bases, and 7 bases lay between the germline ends. The CDR3: CASSPSPEAFF. CDR3 coding DNA: TGTGCCAGCAGTCCTAGCCCTGAAGCTTTCTTT.

The chain is built from TRBV2 and TRBJ2-6, with 11 bases fitting TRBD1. Trimming at V came to 7 bases and at J to 2 bases, leaving 10 bases not matched to a gene. CDR3 length: 18 residues. Germline CDR1 is SNHLY and CDR2 is FYNNEI. The CDR3 here is CASKGTGGSWAGANVLTF. The CDR3, as DNA: TGTGCCAGCAAAGGGACAGGGGGTAGTTGGGCTGGGGCCAACGTCCTGACTTTC.

The rearrangement uses TRBV28 and TRBJ2-5, with D perhaps TRBD2 (5 bases). CDR3 length: 13 amino acids. Germline V gene lookup returns CDR1 MDHEN and CDR2 SYDVKM. Trimming pared 7 bases from V and 6 bases from J, leaving 15 bases between. CDR3 region: CASTVGGSKTQYF. The CDR3, as DNA: TGTGCCAGCACCGTCGGAGGTTCGAAGACCCAGTACTTC. The variable domain in full, completed from reference TRBV28 and TRBJ2-5, reads DVKVTQSSRYLVKRTGEKVFLECVQDMDHENMFWYRQDPGLGLRLIYFSYDVKMKEKGDIPEGYSVSREKKERFSLILESASTNQTSMYLCASTVGGSKTQYFGPGTRLLVL.

This chain joins TRBV27 and TRBJ2-5, with 11 bases fitting TRBD2. V gave up 5 bases and J gave up 4 bases; unmatched junction bases: 6. The germline V gene encodes CDR1 MNHEY and CDR2 SMNVEV (reference sequence). CDR3 length: 15 amino acids. CDR3: CASSPRLAGLETQYF. The DNA for the CDR3 is TGTGCCAGCAGTCCGAGACTAGCGGGATTAGAGACCCAGTACTTC.

This clone was found a few times. The rearrangement uses TRBV9 and TRBJ1-3; D is ambiguous. V lost 0 bases and J 2 bases, leaving 12 bases between the germline ends. Germline lookup yields CDR1 SGDLS and CDR2 YYNGEE. The CDR3 extends over 16 amino acids. The CDR3, as DNA: TGTGCCAGCAGCGTAGAACCCGGGAGTCCTGGAAACACCATATATTTT. This codes for CASSVEPGSPGNTIYF.

The genes are TRBV29-1 and TRBJ1-1; the D is unclear. V lost 7 bases and J 6 bases, leaving 15 bases between the germline ends. The CDR3 is made up of 12 amino acids. CDR1 SQVTM and CDR2 ANQGSEA come from the germline V gene. Here the CDR3 DNA reads TGCAGCGGGGCAGAGGGTGCCGCTGAAGCTTTCTTT. It translates to CSGAEGAAEAFF. The complete variable domain, with remaining parts taken from reference TRBV29-1 and TRBJ1-1, reads SAVISQKPSRDICQRGTSLTIQCQVDSQVTMMFWYRQQPGQSLTLIATANQGSEATYESGFVIDKFPISRPNLTFSTLTVSNMSPEDSSIYLCSGAEGAAEAFFGQGTRLTVV.